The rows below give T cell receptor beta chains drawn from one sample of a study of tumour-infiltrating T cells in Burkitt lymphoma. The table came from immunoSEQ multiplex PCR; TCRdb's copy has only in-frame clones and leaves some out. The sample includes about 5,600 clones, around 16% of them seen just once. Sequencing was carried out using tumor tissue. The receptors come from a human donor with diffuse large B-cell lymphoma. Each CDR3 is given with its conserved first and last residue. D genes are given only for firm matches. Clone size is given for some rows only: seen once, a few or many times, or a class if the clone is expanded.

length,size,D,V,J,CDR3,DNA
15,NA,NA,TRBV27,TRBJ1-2,CASSPLKWSQYGYTF,TGTGCCAGCAGTCCCCTTAAGTGGAGTCAGTACGGCTACACCTTC
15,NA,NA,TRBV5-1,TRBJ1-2,CASSLAQEAYYGYTF,TGCGCCAGCAGCTTGGCTCAAGAGGCCTACTATGGCTACACCTTC
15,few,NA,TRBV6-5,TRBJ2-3,CASSYSRGVPDTQYF,TGTGCCAGCAGTTACTCGAGGGGTGTTCCAGATACGCAGTATTTT
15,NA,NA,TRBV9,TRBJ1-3,CASSVGGSSGNTIYF,TGTGCCAGCAGCGTAGGTGGGAGCTCTGGAAACACCATATATTTT
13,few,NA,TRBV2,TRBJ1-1,CARQVDLNTEAFF,TGTGCCAGACAGGTGGACCTGAACACTGAAGCTTTCTTT
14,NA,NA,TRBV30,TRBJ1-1,CAWSHPGTTAEAFF,TGTGCCTGGAGTCATCCCGGGACAACTGCTGAAGCTTTCTTT
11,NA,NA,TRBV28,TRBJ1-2,CASGTNYGYTF,TGTGCCAGCGGGACCAACTATGGCTACACCTTC
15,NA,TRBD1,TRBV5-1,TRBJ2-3,CASSQTGGLADTQYF,TGCGCCAGCAGCCAGACAGGGGGCTTAGCAGATACGCAGTATTTT
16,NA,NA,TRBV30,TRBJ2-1,CAWTTPRAGRRHEQFF,TGTGCCTGGACTACTCCGAGGGCAGGGAGACGACATGAGCAGTTCTTC
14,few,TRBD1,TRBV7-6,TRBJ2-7,CASSIGQGVYEQYF,TGTGCCAGCAGCATCGGACAGGGGGTCTACGAGCAGTACTTC
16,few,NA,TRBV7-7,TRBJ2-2,CASSAQGGANTGELFF,TGTGCCAGCAGCGCTCAGGGGGGGGCGAACACCGGGGAGCTGTTTTTT
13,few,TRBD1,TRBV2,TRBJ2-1,CASRPNRTGRPFF,TGTGCCAGCCGACCCAATAGGACAGGGAGACCGTTCTTC
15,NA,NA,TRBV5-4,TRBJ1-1,CASSLPGGAPSEAFF,TGTGCCAGCAGCTTGCCCGGGGGCGCCCCGTCTGAAGCTTTCTTT
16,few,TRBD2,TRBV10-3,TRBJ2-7,CAISESTSGRVHEQYF,TGTGCCATCAGTGAGTCGACTAGCGGGAGGGTCCACGAGCAGTACTTC
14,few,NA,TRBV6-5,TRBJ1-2,CASSTDRYNYGYTF,TGTGCCTCCTCGACGGATCGGTACAACTATGGCTACACCTTC
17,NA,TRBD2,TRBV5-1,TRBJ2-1,CASSTGTSGRGFNEQFF,TGCGCCAGCAGTACCGGGACTAGCGGGAGAGGGTTCAATGAGCAGTTCTTC
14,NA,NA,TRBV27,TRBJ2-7,CASRTLGGQYEQYF,TGTGCCAGCAGAACCCTTGGGGGCCAATACGAGCAGTACTTC
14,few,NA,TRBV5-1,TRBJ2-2,CASSGLAGTGELFF,TGCGCCAGCAGCGGGCTAGCCGGCACCGGGGAGCTGTTTTTT
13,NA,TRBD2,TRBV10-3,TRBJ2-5,CAIKGGPGETQYF,TGTGCCATCAAGGGAGGGCCGGGGGAGACCCAGTACTTC
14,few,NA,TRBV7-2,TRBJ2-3,CASSLEASTDTQYF,TGTGCCAGCAGCTTAGAGGCTAGCACAGATACGCAGTATTTT
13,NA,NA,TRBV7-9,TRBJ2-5,CASSLGLRETQYF,TGTGCCAGCAGCTTAGGACTACGCGAGACCCAGTACTTC
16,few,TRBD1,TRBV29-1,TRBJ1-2,CSSEGTGGDIDYGYTF,TGCTCCTCGGAGGGGACAGGGGGCGATATCGACTATGGCTACACCTTC
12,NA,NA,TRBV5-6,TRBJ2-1,CASSFGADEQFF,TGTGCCAGCAGCTTTGGAGCGGATGAGCAGTTCTTC
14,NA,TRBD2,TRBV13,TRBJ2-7,CASSLPGGGYEQYF,TGTGCCAGCAGCTTACCAGGCGGGGGCTACGAGCAGTACTTC
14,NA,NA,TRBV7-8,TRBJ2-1,CASSLVPGDYEQFF,TGTGCCAGCAGCTTAGTTCCAGGGGACTATGAGCAGTTCTTC
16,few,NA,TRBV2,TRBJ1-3,CASSDSRGVTGNTIYF,TGTGCCAGCAGTGATTCTCGGGGAGTTACTGGAAACACCATATATTTT
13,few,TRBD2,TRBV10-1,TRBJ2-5,CASSGLAGETQYF,TGCGCCAGCAGTGGACTAGCGGGAGAGACCCAGTACTTC
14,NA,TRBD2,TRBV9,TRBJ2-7,CASSISGSPYEQYF,TGTGCCAGCAGCATCAGCGGGAGCCCCTACGAGCAGTACTTC
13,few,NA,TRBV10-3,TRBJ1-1,CAIVGTPNTEAFF,TGTGCCATCGTAGGGACACCCAACACTGAAGCTTTCTTT
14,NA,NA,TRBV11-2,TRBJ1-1,CASSLNRVLTEAFF,TGTGCCAGCAGCTTAAACAGGGTCCTTACTGAAGCTTTCTTT
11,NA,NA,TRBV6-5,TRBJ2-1,CASKAGREQFF,TGTGCCAGCAAGGCTGGTAGGGAGCAGTTCTTC
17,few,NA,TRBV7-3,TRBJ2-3,CASSLYPSFESTDTQYF,TGTGCCAGCAGCTTATATCCCAGCTTCGAGTCCACAGATACGCAGTATTTT
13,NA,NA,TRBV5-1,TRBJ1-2,CASSPDSDYGYTF,TGCGCCAGCAGCCCCGACAGTGACTATGGCTACACCTTC
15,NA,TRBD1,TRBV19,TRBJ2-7,CASKGQRTGNYEQYF,TGTGCCAGTAAGGGCCAGCGGACAGGTAACTACGAGCAGTACTTC
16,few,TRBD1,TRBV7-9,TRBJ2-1,CASSFSKGQGVNEQFF,TGTGCCAGCAGCTTCTCGAAGGGACAGGGAGTCAATGAGCAGTTCTTC
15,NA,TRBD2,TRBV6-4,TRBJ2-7,CASSPSPGGGYEQYF,TGTGCCAGCAGCCCCTCGCCGGGAGGGGGGTACGAGCAGTACTTC
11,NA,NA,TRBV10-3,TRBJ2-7,CAISDSYEQYF,TGTGCCATCAGTGACAGCTACGAGCAGTACTTC
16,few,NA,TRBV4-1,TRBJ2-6,CASSRSGDVRANVLTF,TGCGCCAGCAGCCGCTCGGGGGACGTAAGGGCCAACGTCCTGACTTTC
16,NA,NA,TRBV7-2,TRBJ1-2,CASSSPTAVSSYGYTF,TGTGCCAGCAGCTCCCCCACGGCCGTGAGTTCCTATGGCTACACCTTC
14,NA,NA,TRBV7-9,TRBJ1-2,CASSLQGSNYGYTF,TGTGCCAGCAGCTTACAGGGGTCTAACTATGGCTACACCTTC
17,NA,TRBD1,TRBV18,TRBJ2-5,CASSPTSWTGAQETQYF,TGTGCCAGCTCACCAACCAGCTGGACAGGGGCCCAAGAGACCCAGTACTTC
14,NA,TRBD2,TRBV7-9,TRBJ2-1,CASSFSGSRDEQFF,TGTGCCAGCAGCTTTAGCGGGAGTAGGGATGAGCAGTTCTTC
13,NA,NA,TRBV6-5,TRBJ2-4,CASSTGIKNIQYF,TGTGCCAGCAGCACCGGGATCAAAAACATTCAGTACTTC
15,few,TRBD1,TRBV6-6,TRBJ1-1,CASSFLGQGRTEAFF,TGTGCCAGCAGTTTCCTGGGACAGGGTCGAACTGAAGCTTTCTTT
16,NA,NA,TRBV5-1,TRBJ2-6,CASSQRVSSGANVLTF,TGCGCCAGCAGCCAACGGGTCTCCTCTGGGGCCAACGTCCTGACTTTC
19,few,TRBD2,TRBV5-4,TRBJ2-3,CASTAQGLAGPDTTDTQYF,TGTGCCAGTACCGCCCAAGGGCTAGCGGGGCCTGATACCACAGATACGCAGTATTTT
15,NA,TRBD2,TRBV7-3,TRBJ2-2,CASSPTSANTGELFF,TGTGCCAGCAGCCCGACTAGCGCGAACACCGGGGAGCTGTTTTTT
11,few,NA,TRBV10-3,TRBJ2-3,CAISETDTQYF,TGTGCCATCAGTGAAACAGATACGCAGTATTTT
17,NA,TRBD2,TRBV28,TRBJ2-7,CASSPPGLAGVTHEQYF,TGTGCCAGCAGTCCCCCGGGACTAGCGGGAGTTACCCACGAGCAGTACTTC